This T cell receptor beta chain was recovered during a study of glioma-infiltrating T cells after dendritic cell vaccination (TCRdb year 2016). For the study in its entirety: Of the approximately 15 glioblastoma patients in the cohort, all drawn from Phase I and II dendritic cell vaccination trials, 9 were newly diagnosed and 6 had recurrent disease. Between the early 2000s and the early 2010s, the patients were given dendritic cell vaccination pulsed with autologous tumor lysate. TCR sequencing metrics, including TIL content and tumor-blood repertoire overlap, were correlated with survival after dendritic cell vaccination. Three intradermal dendritic cell vaccine injections were administered to patients at biweekly intervals in the arm below the axilla. The vaccine consisted of monocyte-derived dendritic cells cultured approximately seven days with IL-4 and GM-CSF, then pulsed overnight with autologous tumor lysate. Deep sequencing of TCR beta CDR3 regions was used to quantify tumor-infiltrating lymphocyte content and compare tumor and blood repertoires in dendritic cell-vaccinated glioblastoma patients. General findings and caveats noted by the study authors: No direct relationship between TCR clonality and survival was found, suggesting that a diverse polyclonal response may matter. The three-group TCR overlap response model was characterized as speculative, and prospective validation of the model was stated to be required. The cohort was small and heterogeneous, and full blood and tumor sets were available for few patients, with initial-recurrent tumor pairs available for even fewer patients. Longer time to progression and overall survival after dendritic cell vaccination were predicted by higher estimated pretreatment TIL content.

Patients were selected on the basis of adequate residual fresh-frozen tumor tissue and more than two years of available survival data. Although molecular status otherwise differed among the glioblastoma patients, no patient had an isocitrate dehydrogenase mutation. PBMC were collected before vaccination, two weeks after the third vaccination, and at tumor progression if tumor progression occurred. The Qiagen DNeasy Blood extraction Kit was used for extraction of genomic DNA. CDR1 SGDLS and CDR2 YYNGEE were looked up in the germline V gene. From the cysteine through the phenylalanine, the CDR3 covers 14 amino acids. The sequence is cut down to CDR3 DNA, 42 bases in frame from base 1. The trim is 10 bases for V and 1 base for J, with a gap of 17 bases between the germline ends. On this clone: Its antigen is currently not known. Base-call qualities are not available, and no considerably larger clone is one nucleotide away.

Using the immunoSEQ assay, TCRB CDR3 regions were amplified from roughly 2.1 micrograms of genomic DNA, or from all available DNA when less than that was on hand. The multiplex PCR relied on 60 forward primers for TCR V beta segments and 13 reverse primers for J beta segments. Synthetic control templates were spiked into each sample at limiting dilution to estimate reads per starting template. The Illumina HiSeq System generated sequencing reads of 87 bp. The original pipeline was this. To remove PCR and sequencing errors, closely related sequences were merged with a nearest neighbor algorithm. TCR overlap was measured as the percentage of unique tumor TCR beta sequences that were also present in the peripheral blood of the same patient. Entries here come from immuneACCESS through TCRdb and include only in-frame sequences with V and J called. Some clones fail to appear in such tables; in the studies checked, an unresolved V gene covers under half of the shortfall, and the cause of the remainder is unknown. The DNA gave D and trimming, while V, J and clone size come from that table. In this sample the table shows under 100,000 clones, 85% to 90% of which occur a single time. The ten most abundant clones make up 3.2% of the sample.

The receptor's source is a human donor with glioblastoma. In this chain, TRBV9 is recombined with TRBJ1-1, and perhaps TRBD1 as D gene, on 5 matching bases. Sample: blood, taken before dendritic cell vaccination. In nucleotides, the sequence is TGTGCCTCCAGGGATCTAAAGGGGAACACTGAAGCTTTCTTT. Translated, this gives CASRDLKGNTEAFF.